This T cell receptor beta chain derives from a study of T cells expressing NK-cell markers. Study-level background: All TCR beta repertoires analysed originated from sorted CD3+CD56+NKG2C+, CD3+CD56+NKG2C- and CD3+CD56-NKG2C+ T cells. The eight sequenced donors comprised seven who were HCMV-seropositive and one who was seronegative.

The TCR beta cDNA came from 5'RACE template switching with UMIs. TCRdb reanalyzed the 5' RACE reads and collapses them to one entry per CDR3 protein, without DNA. The sample has about 460,000 distinct CDR3 sequences. This CDR3 has 13 amino acids. The germline V gene encodes CDR1 LNHDA and CDR2 SQIVND (reference sequence). The genes are TRBV19 and TRBJ2-3; TCRdb designates TRBD1, a call that cannot be tested without DNA. The source material was blood T cells: a sorted CD56 or NKG2C T cell subset, CD4+ or CD8+ T cells, or bulk PBMC T cells (not recorded which). The clonotype originates from a woman between 50 and 59 years old in good health. CDR3 amino acids: CASRDRGTDTQYF.